What follows are 7 T cell receptor beta chains derived from one specimen sequenced in a study of T cell responses to AZD1222 COVID-19 vaccine. The method was immunoSEQ multiplex PCR; TCRdb's version includes in-frame clones alone and lacks a portion of them. This table has fewer than 200,000 clones, 88% appearing once. Material: peripheral blood, obtained 28 days after the second AZD1222 dose. All receptors come from an adult who received the AZD1222 COVID-19 vaccine.

This clone was observed a handful of times. The rearrangement joins TRBV9 to TRBJ2-3; 10 positions agree with TRBD2. Germline V gene sequence: CDR1 SGDLS, CDR2 YYNGEE. The CDR3 is made up of 17 amino acids. V was pared by 3 bases and J by 4 bases, with 11 bases of the junction left unmatched. In DNA form, the CDR3 reads TGTGCCAGCAGCGCCCGGACTAGCGGACCCGGCGCAGATACGCAGTATTTT. This encodes CASSARTSGPGADTQYF.

This clone came up once. The chain combines TRBV6-2 or TRBV6-3 with TRBJ1-5; 9 bases map to TRBD1. Trimming cost V 5 bases and J 7 bases; bases outside gene matches: 6. Germline CDR1 is MNHEY and CDR2 is SVGEGT. The CDR3 is 14 residues long. In nucleotides, the CDR3 is TGTGCCAGCAGTACCGGACAGGGGAGACAGCCCCAGCATTTT. Its translation is CASSTGQGRQPQHF.

V is TRBV19 and J is TRBJ2-3; 9 nucleotides match TRBD1. CDR3 length: 15 residues. J gave up 5 bases and V 5 bases, and 8 bases lay outside the gene matches. Per germline, CDR1 LNHDA and CDR2 SQIVND (reference sequence). The CDR3 region is CASSGVGTGRDTQYF. The CDR3 bases are TGTGCCAGTAGTGGCGTGGGGACAGGGCGAGATACGCAGTATTTT.

The genes are TRBV6-5 and TRBJ1-2, with a tentative D call TRBD1 (6 bases). The CDR3 is made up of 12 amino acids. Germline loops: CDR1 MNHEY, CDR2 SVGAGI. V was pared by 6 bases and J by 7 bases, with 12 bases between. The CDR3 coding sequence is TGTGCCAGCAGCGGGGGGGCCGGTGGCTACACCTTC. It yields the protein CASSGGAGGYTF.

This sequence joins TRBV7-2 and TRBJ1-4, with D unclear. CDR3 size: 12 residues. V was cut by 3 bases and J by 5 bases, with 4 bases left in between. The germline CDR1 and CDR2 sequences are SGHTA and FQGNSA. CDR3: CASSLTNEKLFF. The CDR3 nucleotides read TGTGCCAGCAGCTTGACAAATGAAAAACTGTTTTTT. Full variable domain (remainder filled in from reference TRBV7-2 and TRBJ1-4): GAGVSQSPSNKVTEKGKDVELRCDPISGHTALYWYRQSLGQGLEFLIYFQGNSAPDKSGLPSDRFSAERTGGSVSTLTIQRTQQEDSAVYLCASSLTNEKLFFGSGTQLSVL.

J is TRBJ2-7 and V is TRBV7-2; 8 positions match TRBD1. CDR3 length equals 14 residues. Germline V gene lookup returns CDR1 SGHTA and CDR2 FQGNSA. The V segment lost 4 bases and the J segment 3 bases; nucleotides outside the gene matches: 5. CDR3 nucleotide sequence: TGTGCCAGCAGCTGGGGCACAGGGGGCTACGAGCAGTACTTC. It specifies CASSWGTGGYEQYF.

CDR3 DNA sequence: TGTGCCAGCAGTCTCTTAATAGCGGGAAATCGTGAAGAGCAGTACTTC. Protein sequence: CASSLLIAGNREEQYF. This sequence joins TRBV27 and TRBJ2-7; 8 bases map to TRBD2. The V gene's germline CDR1 is MNHEY and CDR2 SMNVEV (reference sequence). After removal of 5 bases from V and 7 bases from J, the junction contained 16 bases not matched to a gene. The CDR3 is 16 residues long.